A selection of T cell receptor beta chains follows, all from one sample in a study of CD8+ T cells in alopecia areata. TCRdb's table, derived via immunoSEQ multiplex PCR, lists solely in-frame clones and lacks some. The repertoire holds approximately 150,000 clones, with more than 45% as singletons. The material sequenced was CD4+ T cells sorted from blood. The receptors were sampled from a human donor with alopecia areata. The CDR3 runs from the conserved cysteine through the conserved F or W. The D gene is left open where the match is weak. A row's size may be missing; if present it is once, few, many or a size class.

v_call	clone_size	d_call	j_call	cdr3_aa	cdr3_nt
TRBV4-1	-	-	TRBJ1-1	CASSPMRTEAFF	TGCGCCAGCAGCCCAATGCGGACGGAAGCTTTCTTT
TRBV28	-	-	TRBJ2-6	CASSFVSGANVLTF	TGTGCCAGCAGTTTTGTCTCTGGGGCCAACGTCCTGACTTTC
TRBV6-1	-	-	TRBJ1-2	CASLHHKNYGYTF	TGTGCCAGCTTACACCACAAGAACTATGGCTACACCTTC
TRBV6-5	few	-	TRBJ2-3	CASSSVAADTQYF	TGTGCCAGCAGTAGCGTGGCAGCGGATACGCAGTATTTT
TRBV28	few	-	TRBJ2-6	CASSPLGSGANVLTF	TGTGCCAGCAGTCCCCTGGGCTCTGGGGCCAACGTCCTGACTTTC
TRBV29-1	-	-	TRBJ2-7	CSVVRAGSEQYF	TGCAGCGTTGTCAGGGCTGGCTCCGAGCAGTACTTC
TRBV20-1	-	-	TRBJ2-3	CSARHDTQYF	TGCAGTGCTAGACACGATACGCAGTATTTT
TRBV7-2	-	-	TRBJ1-2	CASSPPHYGYTF	TGTGCCAGCAGCCCTCCCCACTATGGCTACACCTTC
TRBV6-5	-	-	TRBJ1-2	CASRATYGYTF	TGTGCCAGCAGGGCTACATATGGCTACACCTTC
TRBV29-1	-	-	TRBJ1-1	CSVVRGAAEAFF	TGCAGCGTTGTACGGGGGGCGGCTGAAGCTTTCTTT
TRBV5-1	-	TRBD1	TRBJ2-3	CASSSSGTGGWTQYF	TGCGCCAGCAGCTCCTCCGGGACAGGGGGATGGACGCAGTATTTT
TRBV27	once	-	TRBJ1-2	CASSLFPSIYGYTF	TGTGCCAGCAGTTTATTTCCCAGCATCTATGGCTACACCTTC
TRBV9	-	-	TRBJ2-5	CASSVSPTMTKETQYF	TGTGCCAGCAGCGTATCCCCAACTATGACGAAGGAGACCCAGTACTTC
TRBV30	few	TRBD1	TRBJ1-2	CAWSPLLGQDNYGYTF	TGTGCCTGGAGTCCCCTCCTGGGACAGGATAACTATGGCTACACCTTC
TRBV4-1	-	-	TRBJ2-1	CASSQDRGPYNEQFF	TGCGCCAGCAGCCAAGACAGGGGTCCCTACAATGAGCAGTTCTTC
TRBV27	-	TRBD2	TRBJ2-1	CASSVSGRGDNEQFF	TGTGCCAGCAGTGTTAGCGGGAGGGGGGACAATGAGCAGTTCTTC
TRBV5-1	-	-	TRBJ2-5	CASSNIREPQETQYF	TGCGCCAGCAGCAACATCAGGGAGCCACAAGAGACCCAGTACTTC
TRBV29-1	-	-	TRBJ2-5	CSVVVNRDTLQETQYF	TGCAGCGTCGTGGTAAACCGGGACACTCTACAAGAGACCCAGTACTTC
TRBV11-2	-	TRBD1	TRBJ2-3	CASSTPTDRGQYF	TGTGCCAGCAGCACCCCTACGGACAGGGGGCAGTATTTT
TRBV7-3	few	TRBD1	TRBJ2-2	CASSLLLGTGTGELFF	TGTGCCAGCAGCTTACTACTAGGGACAGGCACCGGGGAGCTGTTTTTT
TRBV2	-	TRBD1	TRBJ1-1	CASTGGGDWFTEAFF	TGTGCCAGCACCGGAGGGGGCGATTGGTTCACTGAAGCTTTCTTT
TRBV30	once	TRBD2	TRBJ2-1	CAWSLLADYNEQFF	TGTGCCTGGAGTCTCCTAGCGGATTACAATGAGCAGTTCTTC
TRBV18	-	TRBD1	TRBJ2-1	CASSQAGGTYNEQFF	TGTGCCAGCTCACAGGCAGGGGGAACCTACAATGAGCAGTTCTTC
TRBV4-1	-	TRBD1	TRBJ2-5	CASSLGTGEWRETQYF	TGCGCCAGCAGCCTCGGTACAGGGGAGTGGAGAGAGACCCAGTACTTC
TRBV5-1	-	TRBD2	TRBJ2-5	CASSYSGTMEETQYF	TGCGCCAGCAGCTACTCCGGGACTATGGAAGAGACCCAGTACTTC
TRBV10-3	-	-	TRBJ1-1	CAISESRAENTEAFF	TGTGCCATCAGTGAGTCGCGGGCCGAGAATACTGAAGCTTTCTTT
TRBV29-1	-	-	TRBJ1-1	CSVGIGVNTEAFF	TGCAGCGTTGGGATAGGGGTGAACACTGAAGCTTTCTTT
TRBV11-2	-	-	TRBJ2-7	CASSLGRQGWYEQYF	TGTGCCAGCAGCTTAGGGCGGCAGGGTTGGTACGAGCAGTACTTC
TRBV2	-	TRBD2	TRBJ2-5	CASSLAAYQETQYF	TGTGCCAGTAGCCTAGCGGCGTACCAAGAGACCCAGTACTTC
TRBV20-1	-	-	TRBJ2-1	CSASTTGEQFF	TGCAGTGCTAGTACTACTGGAGAGCAGTTCTTC
TRBV7-9	once	-	TRBJ2-1	CASSLGATAYNEQFF	TGTGCCAGCAGCTTAGGTGCGACAGCCTACAATGAGCAGTTCTTC
TRBV4-1	few	-	TRBJ1-5	CASSQVGRDQPQHF	TGCGCCAGCAGCCAAGTAGGTCGTGACCAGCCCCAGCATTTT
TRBV27	-	-	TRBJ2-1	CASSARSSYNEQFF	TGTGCCAGCAGTGCTCGCAGCTCCTACAATGAGCAGTTCTTC
TRBV5-1	-	-	TRBJ1-1	CASSSPGWTEAFF	TGCGCCAGCAGCTCCCCAGGGTGGACTGAAGCTTTCTTT
TRBV7-6	once	-	TRBJ2-5	CASSRRAGYQETQYF	TGTGCCAGCAGCCGCAGGGCTGGGTACCAAGAGACCCAGTACTTC